Here is one T cell receptor (beta chain) with its context. Original processing notes: Quantification of nucleated cells was approximated via reference gene primer amplification. Clones were read by immunoSEQ multiplex PCR, and TCRdb kept only the in-frame ones, dropping some. Clone size and the V and J calls come from that table; the DNA yielded D and trimming. Of 200,000 to 300,000 clones in the sample, roughly nine tenths were seen once. These data belong to a study of blood T cell repertoires in COVID-19. On the study more broadly: Specimens from acute and convalescent COVID-19 originated in the United States, Italy and Spain. PBMCs, B-cell-depleted T cells, or T cells were the source of the cDNA or gDNA that made up the material.

The germline gives CDR1 SNHLY, CDR2 FYNNEI. This CDR3 region has 13 residues. The germline V and J ends were trimmed by 4 bases and 3 bases, with 9 bases remaining between them. The V and J genes are TRBV2 and TRBJ1-1; D remains unclear. Sequencing was carried out using peripheral blood. This TCR was recovered from a man in his 60s who had recovered from COVID-19. The CDR3 reads CASSVEGHTEAFF. DNA for the CDR3: TGTGCCAGCAGTGTCGAGGGCCACACTGAAGCTTTCTTT.